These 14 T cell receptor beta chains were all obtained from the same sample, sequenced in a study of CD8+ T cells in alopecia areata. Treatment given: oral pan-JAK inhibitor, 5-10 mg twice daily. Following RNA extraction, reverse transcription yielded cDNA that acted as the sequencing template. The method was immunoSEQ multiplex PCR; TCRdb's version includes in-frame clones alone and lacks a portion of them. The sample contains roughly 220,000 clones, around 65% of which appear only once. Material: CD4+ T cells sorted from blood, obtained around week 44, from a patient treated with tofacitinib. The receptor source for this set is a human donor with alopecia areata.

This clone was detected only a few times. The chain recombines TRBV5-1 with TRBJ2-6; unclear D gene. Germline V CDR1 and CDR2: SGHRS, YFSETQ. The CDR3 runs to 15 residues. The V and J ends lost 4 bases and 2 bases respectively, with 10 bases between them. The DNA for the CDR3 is TGCGCCAGCAGCCAGCGCTTTGCTGGGGCCAACGTCCTGACTTTC. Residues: CASSQRFAGANVLTF.

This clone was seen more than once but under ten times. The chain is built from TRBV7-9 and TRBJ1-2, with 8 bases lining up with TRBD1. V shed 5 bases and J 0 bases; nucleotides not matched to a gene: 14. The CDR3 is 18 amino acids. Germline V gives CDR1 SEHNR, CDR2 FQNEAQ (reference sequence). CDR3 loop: CASSRGLSTDRANYGYTF. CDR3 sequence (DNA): TGTGCCAGCAGCCGCGGCCTTAGTACGGACAGGGCTAACTATGGCTACACCTTC.

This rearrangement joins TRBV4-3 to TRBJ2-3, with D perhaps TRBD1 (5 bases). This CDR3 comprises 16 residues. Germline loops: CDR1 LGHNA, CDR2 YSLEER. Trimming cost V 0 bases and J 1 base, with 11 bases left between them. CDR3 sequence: CASSQDSGPGTDTQYF. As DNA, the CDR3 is TGCGCCAGCAGCCAAGATTCAGGGCCGGGCACAGATACGCAGTATTTT.

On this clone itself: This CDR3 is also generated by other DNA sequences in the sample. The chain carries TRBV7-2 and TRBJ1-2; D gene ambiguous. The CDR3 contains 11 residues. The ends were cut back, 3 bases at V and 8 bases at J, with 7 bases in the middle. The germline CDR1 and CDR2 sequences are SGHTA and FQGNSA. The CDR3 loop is CASSFSSGYTF. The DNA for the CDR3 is TGTGCCAGCAGCTTTTCGTCGGGCTACACCTTC. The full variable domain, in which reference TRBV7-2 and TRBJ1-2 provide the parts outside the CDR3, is GAGVSQSPSNKVTEKGKDVELRCDPISGHTALYWYRQSLGQGLEFLIYFQGNSAPDKSGLPSDRFSAERTGGSVSTLTIQRTQQEDSAVYLCASSFSSGYTFGSGTRLTVV.

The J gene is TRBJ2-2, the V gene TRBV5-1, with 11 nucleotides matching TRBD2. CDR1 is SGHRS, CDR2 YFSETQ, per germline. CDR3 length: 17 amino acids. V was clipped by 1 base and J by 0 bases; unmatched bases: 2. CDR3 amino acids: CASSLLAGGTNTGELFF. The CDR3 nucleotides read TGCGCCAGCAGCTTGCTAGCGGGGGGAACGAACACCGGGGAGCTGTTTTTT. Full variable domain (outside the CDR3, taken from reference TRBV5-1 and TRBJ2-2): KAGVTQTPRYLIKTRGQQVTLSCSPISGHRSVSWYQQTPGQGLQFLFEYFSETQRNKGNFPGRFSGRQFSNSRSEMNVSTLELGDSALYLCASSLLAGGTNTGELFFGEGSRLTVL.

The CDR3 coding sequence is TGTGCCAGTAGGCAAGGACAGGGTTTCAATGAGCAGTTCTTC. Its translation is CASRQGQGFNEQFF. The J gene is TRBJ2-1, the V gene TRBV19; 8 nucleotides line up with TRBD1. The CDR3 covers 14 residues. V gave up 6 bases and J gave up 6 bases; unmatched junction bases: 7. Germline V gene sequence: CDR1 LNHDA, CDR2 SQIVND (reference sequence). Variable domain in full (rest from reference TRBV19 and TRBJ2-1): DGGITQSPKYLFRKEGQNVTLSCEQNLNHDAMYWYRQDPGQGLRLIYYSQIVNDFQKGDIAEGYSVSREKKESFPLTVTSAQKNPTAFYLCASRQGQGFNEQFFGPGTRLTVL.

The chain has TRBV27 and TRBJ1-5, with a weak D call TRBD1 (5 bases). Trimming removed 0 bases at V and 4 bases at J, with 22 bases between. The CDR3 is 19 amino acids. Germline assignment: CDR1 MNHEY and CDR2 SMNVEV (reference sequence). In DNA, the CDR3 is TGTGCCAGCAGTTTATCGGGGCCCAAACTTGGGCGGGGGAATCAGCCCCAGCATTTT. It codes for CASSLSGPKLGRGNQPQHF.

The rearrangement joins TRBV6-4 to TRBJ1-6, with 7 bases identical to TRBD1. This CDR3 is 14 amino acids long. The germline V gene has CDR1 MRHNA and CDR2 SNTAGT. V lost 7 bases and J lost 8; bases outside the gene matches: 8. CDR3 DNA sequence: TGTGCCAGCACCCCGCGTCAGGGGGATTCACCCCTCCACTTT. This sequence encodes CASTPRQGDSPLHF.

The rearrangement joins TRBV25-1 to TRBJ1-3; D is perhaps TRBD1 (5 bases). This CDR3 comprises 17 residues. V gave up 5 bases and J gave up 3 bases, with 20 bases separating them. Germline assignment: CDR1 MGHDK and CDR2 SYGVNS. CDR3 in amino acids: CASSNFRRGPGGNTIYF. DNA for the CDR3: TGTGCCAGCAGTAATTTCAGGAGGGGCCCTGGTGGAAACACCATATATTTT.

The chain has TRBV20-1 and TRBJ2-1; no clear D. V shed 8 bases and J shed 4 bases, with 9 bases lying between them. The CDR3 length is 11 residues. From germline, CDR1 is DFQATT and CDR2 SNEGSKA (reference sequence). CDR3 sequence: CSSPDYNEQFF. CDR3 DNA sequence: TGCAGTAGCCCGGATTACAATGAGCAGTTCTTC.

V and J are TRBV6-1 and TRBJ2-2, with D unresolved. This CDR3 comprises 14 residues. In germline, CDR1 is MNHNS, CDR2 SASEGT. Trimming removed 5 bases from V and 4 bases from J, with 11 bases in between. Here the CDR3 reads CASSSSGVTGELFF. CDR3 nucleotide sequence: TGTGCCAGCAGTTCATCGGGTGTCACCGGGGAGCTGTTTTTT.

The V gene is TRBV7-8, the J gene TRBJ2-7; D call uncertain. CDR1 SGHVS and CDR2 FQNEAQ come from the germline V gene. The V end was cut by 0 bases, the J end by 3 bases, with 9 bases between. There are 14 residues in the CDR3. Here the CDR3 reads CASSLAGLNYEQYF. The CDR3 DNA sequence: TGTGCCAGCAGCTTAGCAGGTTTGAACTACGAGCAGTACTTC. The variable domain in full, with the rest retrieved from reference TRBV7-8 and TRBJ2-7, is GAGVSQSPRYKVAKRGQDVALRCDPISGHVSLFWYQQALGQGPEFLTYFQNEAQLDKSGLPSDRFFAERPEGSVSTLKIQRTQQEDSAVYLCASSLAGLNYEQYFGPGTRLTVT.

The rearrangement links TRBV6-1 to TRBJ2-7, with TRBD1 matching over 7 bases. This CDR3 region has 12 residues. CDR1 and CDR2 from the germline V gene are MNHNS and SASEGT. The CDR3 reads CAGGDSHYEQYF. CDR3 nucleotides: TGTGCGGGTGGGGACAGTCACTACGAGCAGTACTTC.

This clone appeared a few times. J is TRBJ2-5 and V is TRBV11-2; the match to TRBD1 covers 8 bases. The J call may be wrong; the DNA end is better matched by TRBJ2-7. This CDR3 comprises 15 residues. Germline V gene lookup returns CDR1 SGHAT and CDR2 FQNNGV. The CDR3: CASSSGQGSTYEQYF. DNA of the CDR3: TGTGCCAGCAGCTCCGGACAGGGCTCAACCTACGAGCAGTACTTC.